This T cell receptor (beta chain) was recovered during a study of blood T cell repertoires in COVID-19. This CDR3 is built from 15 residues. Trimming removed 3 bases at V and 5 bases at J, with 16 bases between. CDR1 and CDR2 (germline): SGHVS, FQNEAQ. In its sample, this clone was seen a few times. Data came from immunoSEQ multiplex PCR; TCRdb stores just in-frame clones and leaves some out. Of around 40,000 clones listed, more than 75% are singletons. Sequenced: peripheral blood. The chain uses TRBV7-8 and TRBJ2-5; D perhaps matches TRBD2 (7 bases). The source of this sequence is a human donor in a cohort sampled during active COVID-19. CDR3 loop: CASSLGGAWWETQYF. For the CDR3, the DNA is TGTGCCAGCAGCTTGGGGGGGGCCTGGTGGGAGACCCAGTACTTC.